This TCR beta chain was observed in a study of blood T cell repertoires in COVID-19 (dated by TCRdb to about 2020). In the study overall: Samples covering the acute and convalescent phases of COVID-19 were provided by collaborators in the United States, Italy and Spain. Samples were obtained from the ongoing ImmuneRACE study (first 160 participants) and from 950 to 1,500 subjects provided by 6 global collaborators. Where HLA class I and class II types were available, the types were taken from metadata supplied by the sample provider, not from assay-based typing. Subjects who had been exposed to COVID-19, were actively infected with it, or had recovered from it provided the deeply sampled blood TCRbeta repertoires that made up the dataset. The material from the prospective study consisted of cDNA or gDNA derived from T cells, B-cell-depleted T cells, or PBMCs. A freely available public database, intended as a resource for researchers studying the immune response to SARS-CoV-2, is where the repertoires were released. Sample metadata almost always included a de-identified subject ID, COVID-19 status, age in years and sex. The paper's findings and limits, for the study overall: Clinical and demographic metadata were provided uncurated, with the amount varying by source and participant.

The collaborating institutions used their own protocols to collect whole blood in K2EDTA tubes. Collaborator samples were shipped for TCRbeta analysis as frozen whole blood, isolated PBMCs, or DNA extracted from either sample type. TCRbeta CDR3 regions were amplified from genomic DNA by means of the immunoSEQ Assay, a bias-controlled multiplex PCR. On the study's bioinformatics: Nucleated cell counts per sample were estimated from amplification of reference gene primers within the assay. Sequence reads were collapsed and filtered to measure the absolute abundance of every unique TCRbeta CDR3 rearrangement. For each sample, productive Simpson clonality was calculated by taking the square root of Simpson's diversity index across productive rearrangements. TCRdb provides this immuneACCESS table in a form limited to in-frame rearrangements. Some clones are lacking; in checked studies, under half of them reflect an unresolved V gene, and why the rest are absent is not known. That table furnishes V, J and clone size, whereas the DNA furnished D and trimming. In this sample the table shows some 260,000 clones, approximately 88% of which occur a single time. Around 0.7% of the sample lies in the top ten.

As concerns this clone: Its antigen is currently not known. No much larger clone exists at a distance of one base, and base qualities are not known.

CDR3 length: 15 amino acids, cysteine to phenylalanine. Of all the DNA, just the CDR3 is kept, 45 bases in frame from base 1. CDR1 and CDR2 are drawn from the germline V gene: MGHRA, YSYEKL. V and J are truncated by 3 bases and 4 bases respectively, leaving an intervening sequence of 10 bases. The TCR comes from a human donor in a cohort sampled during active COVID-19. The sequencing sample was made of peripheral blood. The sequence is built from TRBV4-1 and TRBJ1-6; the D gene is possibly TRBD1, with 6 bases matching. The nucleotide sequence is given as TGCGCCAGCAGCCAGGACAGTGGGTATAATTCACCCCTCCACTTT. It encodes CASSQDSGYNSPLHF.